This TCR beta chain comes out of a study of cytomegalovirus exposure and HLA in healthy donors. General study points: Among TCR beta chains, those listed as cytomegalovirus-associated numbered over 150. TCR beta sequences reportedly predicted most subjects' HLA-A and HLA-B alleles accurately.

With respect to this clone: Its antigen is as yet unknown.

The PCR made use of 60 Vbeta and 13 Jbeta primers. Produced via immunoSEQ multiplex PCR; TCRdb's table is partial and in-frame only. The sample's table shows approximately 110,000 clones. The TCR comes from a man aged 18 to 30 in good health and CMV-seronegative. Sequences were obtained from PBMCs.

The CDR3 loop is CASSLVIAGDTEAFF. The CDR3 DNA is TGTGCCAGCAGCTTAGTTATCGCAGGGGACACTGAAGCTTTCTTT. The chain links TRBV7-8 to TRBJ1-1, with D maybe TRBD1 (6 bases). Germline lookup yields CDR1 SGHVS and CDR2 FQNEAQ. The length of the CDR3 is 15 residues. Trimming removed 1 base at V and 3 bases at J, with 12 bases between.